The rows below give T cell receptor beta chains drawn from one sample of a study of cytomegalovirus exposure and HLA in healthy donors. The assay was immunoSEQ multiplex PCR, and TCRdb's table has in-frame clones only and misses some. Altogether fewer than 200,000 clones are present, around four fifths being singletons, with the ten largest covering around 1.7%. Sequencing was performed on PBMCs. The receptors come from a man aged 50-59 years in good health and CMV-seronegative. CDR3s include the opening cysteine and the closing phenylalanine or tryptophan. D genes are given only for firm matches. The listing skips clone size in some rows; elsewhere it reads once, few, many or a size class.

>TRBJ2-3|-|-|TRBV5-1
TGCGCCAGCAGAGACCCTCCCCTAGCTGGGTGGCGCACAGATACGCAGTATTTT
CASRDPPLAGWRTDTQYF
>TRBJ2-5|-|TRBD1|TRBV7-7
TGTGCTTCTTCCAGACAGGGCGGCCGGGAGACCCAGTACTTC
CASSRQGGRETQYF
>TRBJ1-2|-|-|TRBV9
TGTGCCAGCAGCGGTGTGGGAGGGGGTTTATGGGGCTATGGCTACACCTTC
CASSGVGGGLWGYGYTF
>TRBJ2-2|-|TRBD2|TRBV4-2
TGTGCCAGCAGCCCCCGGGAGGTAAACACCGGGGAGCTGTTTTTT
CASSPREVNTGELFF
>TRBJ1-4|-|-|TRBV4-2
TGTGCCAGCAGGCCAGGGGTTTATGATGAAAAACTGTTTTTT
CASRPGVYDEKLFF
>TRBJ2-7|once|TRBD1|TRBV27
TGTGCCAGCAGTTTCGACAGGGGGTACGAGCAGTACTTC
CASSFDRGYEQYF
>TRBJ1-2|-|-|TRBV30
TGTGCCTGCAGACATAACTCCTTTTCTAACTATGGCTACACCTTC
CACRHNSFSNYGYTF
>TRBJ2-3|-|-|TRBV19
TGTGCCAGTAGTATGGACTTCCTCCGGGGGGATACGCAGTATTTT
CASSMDFLRGDTQYF
>TRBJ1-3|-|TRBD1|TRBV7-6
TGTGCCAGCAGCTTGGGACAGGCGAACTCTGGAAACACCATATATTTT
CASSLGQANSGNTIYF
>TRBJ2-6|-|-|TRBV5-1
TGCGCCAGCAGCTTGAGACTGAGCTCTGGGGCCAACGTCCTGACTTTC
CASSLRLSSGANVLTF
>TRBJ2-7|-|TRBD2|TRBV5-4
TGTGCCAGCAGCCACCCGGGACTAGGACGCGAGCAGTACTTC
CASSHPGLGREQYF
>TRBJ2-1|-|-|TRBV27
TGTGCCAGCAGTCGACTCTCTTACAATGAGCAGTTCTTC
CASSRLSYNEQFF
>TRBJ1-6|-|TRBD1|TRBV30
TGTGCCTGGAGTCGGGACAGGGAGAGGGCCAATTCACCCCTCCACTTT
CAWSRDRERANSPLHF
>TRBJ2-3|-|-|TRBV5-1
TGCGCCATCAGCTTAGGCGGGGGCACAGATACGCAGTATTTT
CAISLGGGTDTQYF
>TRBJ2-7|-|TRBD1|TRBV7-9
TGTTCCAGCAGCCTACTTGGGACAGGGAGTCGGGACGAGCAGTACTTC
CSSSLLGTGSRDEQYF
>TRBJ2-7|few|TRBD2|TRBV6-1
TGTGCCGCCGCCCGGGACTATTACGAGCAGTACTTC
CAAARDYYEQYF
>TRBJ1-5|once|-|TRBV19
TGTGCCACTGAGAACCATGGGGGCCGCCAGGGCAATCAGCCCCAGCATTTT
CATENHGGRQGNQPQHF